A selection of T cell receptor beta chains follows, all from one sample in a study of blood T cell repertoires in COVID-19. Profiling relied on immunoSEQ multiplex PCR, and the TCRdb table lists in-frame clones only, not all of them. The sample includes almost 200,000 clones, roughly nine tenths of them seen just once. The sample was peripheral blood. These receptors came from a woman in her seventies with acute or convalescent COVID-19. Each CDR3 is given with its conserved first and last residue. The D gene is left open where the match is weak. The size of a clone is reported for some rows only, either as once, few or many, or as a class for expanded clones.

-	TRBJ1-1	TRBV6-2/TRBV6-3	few	TGTGCCAGCAGTCAGGAGGCGAACACTGAAGCTTTCTTT	CASSQEANTEAFF
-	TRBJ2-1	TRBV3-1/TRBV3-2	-	TGTGCCAGCAGCCAATGGAGCTCCTACAATGAGCAGTTCTTC	CASSQWSSYNEQFF
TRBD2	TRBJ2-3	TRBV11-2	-	TGTGCCAGCGCCCAGCGGGGGGGCGGCACAGATACGCAGTATTTT	CASAQRGGGTDTQYF
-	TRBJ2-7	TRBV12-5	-	TGTGCTAGTGGTTTGGTACTAGGCAAGACCCTGGGAGAGCAGTACTTC	CASGLVLGKTLGEQYF
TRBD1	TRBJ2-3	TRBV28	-	TGTGCCAGCAGAGGACAGGGATTCATGCATACGCAGTATTTT	CASRGQGFMHTQYF
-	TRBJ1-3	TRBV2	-	TGTGCCAGCGGCGACGGAGGCTTCTCTGGAAACACCATATATTTT	CASGDGGFSGNTIYF
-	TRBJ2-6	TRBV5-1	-	TGCGCCAGCAGCTTGGGCAGGGAGGCAGGGACTGGGGCCAACGTCCTGACTTTC	CASSLGREAGTGANVLTF
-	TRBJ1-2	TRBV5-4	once	TGTGCCAGCAGCTTGGACAGGGCCAGAAGCTACACCTTC	CASSLDRARSYTF
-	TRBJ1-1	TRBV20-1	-	TGCAGTGCTAACAGGGACACTGAAGCTTTCTTT	CSANRDTEAFF
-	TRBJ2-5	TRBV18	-	TGTGCCAGCTCATCTTCTCAAGAGACCCAGTACTTC	CASSSSQETQYF
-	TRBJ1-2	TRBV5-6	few	TGTGCCAGCAGCTTGTCCGCTAACTATGGCTACACCTTC	CASSLSANYGYTF
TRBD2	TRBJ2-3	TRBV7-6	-	TGTGCCAGCAGCTTGGGGTTAGCGGGGGGGACAGATACGCAGTATTTT	CASSLGLAGGTDTQYF
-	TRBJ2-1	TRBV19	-	TGTGCCAGTAGTATATCTTCGATGAGGGTGAACCAAGGGGGTGAGCAGTTCTTC	CASSISSMRVNQGGEQFF
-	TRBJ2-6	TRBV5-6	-	TGTGCCAGCAGCTTGTTTACTTTAACTGGGGCCAACGTCCTGACTTTC	CASSLFTLTGANVLTF
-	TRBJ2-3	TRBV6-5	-	TGTGCCAGCGGCTGGGGGCGCACAGATACGCAGTATTTT	CASGWGRTDTQYF
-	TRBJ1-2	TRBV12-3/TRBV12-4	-	TGTGCCAGCGGAGCTTCCAGGTCGGGAGGCTACACCTTC	CASGASRSGGYTF
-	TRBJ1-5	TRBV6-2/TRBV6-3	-	TGTGCCAGCAGTCGGGGAGGGCCTGGAGGGCCCCAGCATTTT	CASSRGGPGGPQHF
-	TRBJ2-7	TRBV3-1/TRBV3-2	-	TGTGCCAGCAGCCAGAGGTCCTCCGGCGAGCAGTACTTC	CASSQRSSGEQYF
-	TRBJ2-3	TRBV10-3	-	TGTGCCATCAGTGACAGAGGAGTAGCAGATACGCAGTATTTT	CAISDRGVADTQYF
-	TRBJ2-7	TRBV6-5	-	TGTGCCAGCAGGACAGATCCCGCCGCCAGCTACGAGCAGTACTTC	CASRTDPAASYEQYF
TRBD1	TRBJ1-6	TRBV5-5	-	TGTGCCAGCAGCTTGGAACCAGGGGGTTCACCCCTCCACTTT	CASSLEPGGSPLHF
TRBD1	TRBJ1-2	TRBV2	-	TGTGCCAGACAGAGACAGGGAAATACTGGCTACACCTTC	CARQRQGNTGYTF